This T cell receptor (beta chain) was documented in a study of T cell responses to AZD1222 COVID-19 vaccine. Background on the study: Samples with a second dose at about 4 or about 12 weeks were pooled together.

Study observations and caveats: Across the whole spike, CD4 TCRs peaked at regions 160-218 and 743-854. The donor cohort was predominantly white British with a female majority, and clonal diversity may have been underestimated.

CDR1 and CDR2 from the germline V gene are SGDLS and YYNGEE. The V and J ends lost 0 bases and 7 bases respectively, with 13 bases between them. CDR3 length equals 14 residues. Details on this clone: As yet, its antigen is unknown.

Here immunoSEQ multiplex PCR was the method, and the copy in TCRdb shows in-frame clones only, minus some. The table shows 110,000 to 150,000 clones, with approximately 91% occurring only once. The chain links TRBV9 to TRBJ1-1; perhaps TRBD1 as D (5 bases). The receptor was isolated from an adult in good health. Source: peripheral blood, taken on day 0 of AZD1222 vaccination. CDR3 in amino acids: CASSVGGRADEAFF. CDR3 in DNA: TGTGCCAGCAGCGTAGGCGGCAGGGCCGATGAAGCTTTCTTT.